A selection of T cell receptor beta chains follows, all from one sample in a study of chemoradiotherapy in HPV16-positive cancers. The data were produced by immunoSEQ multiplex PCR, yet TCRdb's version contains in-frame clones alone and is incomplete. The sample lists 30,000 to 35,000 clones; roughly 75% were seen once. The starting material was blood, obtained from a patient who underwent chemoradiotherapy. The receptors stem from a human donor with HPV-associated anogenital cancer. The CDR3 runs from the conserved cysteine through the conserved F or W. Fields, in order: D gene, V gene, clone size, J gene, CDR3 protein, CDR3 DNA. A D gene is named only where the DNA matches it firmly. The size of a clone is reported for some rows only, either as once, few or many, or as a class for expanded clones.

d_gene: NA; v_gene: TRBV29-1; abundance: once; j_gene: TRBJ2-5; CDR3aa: CSVVDARSAQYF; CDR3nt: TGCAGCGTTGTCGATGCCCGCTCGGCCCAGTACTTC
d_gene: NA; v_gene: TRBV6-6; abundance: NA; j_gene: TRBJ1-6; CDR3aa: CASNSGESPLHF; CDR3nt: TGTGCCAGCAATTCAGGGGAGTCACCCCTCCACTTT
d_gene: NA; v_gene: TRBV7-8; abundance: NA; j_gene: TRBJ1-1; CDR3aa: CASSPQEMNTEAFF; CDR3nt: TGTGCCAGCAGTCCACAGGAGATGAACACTGAAGCTTTCTTT
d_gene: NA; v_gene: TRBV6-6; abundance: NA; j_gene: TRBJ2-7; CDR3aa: CASIQGGSYEQYF; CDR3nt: TGTGCCAGCATTCAGGGTGGCTCCTACGAGCAGTACTTC
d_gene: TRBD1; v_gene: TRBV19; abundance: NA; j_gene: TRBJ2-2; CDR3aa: CASSIQGATGELFF; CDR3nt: TGTGCCAGTAGTATACAGGGGGCAACCGGGGAGCTGTTTTTT
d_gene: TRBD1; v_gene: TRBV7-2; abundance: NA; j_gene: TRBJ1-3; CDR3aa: CASSPGGRNTIYF; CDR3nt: TGTGCCAGCAGCCCAGGGGGGAGAAACACCATATATTTT
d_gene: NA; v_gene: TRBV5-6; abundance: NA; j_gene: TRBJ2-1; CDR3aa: CASSFGYRGWNEQFF; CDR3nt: TGTGCCAGCAGCTTCGGGTATAGGGGGTGGAATGAGCAGTTCTTC
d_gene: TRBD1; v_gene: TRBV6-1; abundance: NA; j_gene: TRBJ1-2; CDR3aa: CATRTGVYGYTF; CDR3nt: TGTGCCACGCGGACAGGGGTGTATGGCTACACCTTC
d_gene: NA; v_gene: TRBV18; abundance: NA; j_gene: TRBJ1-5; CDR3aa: CASSPGVIDNQPQHF; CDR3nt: TGTGCCAGCTCACCTGGCGTAATAGACAATCAGCCCCAGCATTTT
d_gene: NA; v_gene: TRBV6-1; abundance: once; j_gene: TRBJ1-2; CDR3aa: CASSNDRFSYGYTF; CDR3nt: TGTGCCAGCAGTAATGACAGATTCTCCTATGGCTACACCTTC
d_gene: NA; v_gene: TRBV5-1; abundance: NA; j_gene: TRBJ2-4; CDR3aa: CADRAPENIQYF; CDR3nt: TGCGCCGATAGGGCACCGGAGAACATTCAGTACTTC
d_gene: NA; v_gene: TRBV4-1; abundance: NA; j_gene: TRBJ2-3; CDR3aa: CASSPQGTSSGTDTQYF; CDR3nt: TGCGCCAGCAGCCCTCAAGGTACCTCTTCTGGCACAGATACGCAGTATTTT
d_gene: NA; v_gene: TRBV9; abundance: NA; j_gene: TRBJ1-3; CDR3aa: CASSVGQASGNTIYF; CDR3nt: TGTGCCAGCAGCGTAGGGCAGGCCTCTGGAAACACCATATATTTT
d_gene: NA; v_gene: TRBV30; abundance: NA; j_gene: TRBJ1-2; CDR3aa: CAWSTVNYGYTF; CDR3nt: TGTGCCTGGTCGACAGTTAACTATGGCTACACCTTC
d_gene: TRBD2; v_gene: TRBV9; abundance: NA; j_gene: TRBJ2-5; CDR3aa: CASSVSASGVEETQYF; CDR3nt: TGTGCCAGCAGCGTATCGGCTAGCGGGGTAGAAGAGACCCAGTACTTC
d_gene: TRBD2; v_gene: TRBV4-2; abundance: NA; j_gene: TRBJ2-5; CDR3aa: CASSQDKGGGARETQYF; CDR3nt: TGTGCCAGCAGCCAAGATAAGGGCGGGGGGGCGCGAGAGACCCAGTACTTC
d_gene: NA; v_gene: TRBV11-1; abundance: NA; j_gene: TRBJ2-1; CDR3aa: CASSLALYNEQFF; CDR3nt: TGTGCCAGCAGCTTAGCGCTATACAATGAGCAGTTCTTC
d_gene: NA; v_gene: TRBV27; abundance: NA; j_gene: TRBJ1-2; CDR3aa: CASAGARVSGYTF; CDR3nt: TGTGCCAGCGCAGGGGCCCGGGTGTCTGGCTACACCTTC
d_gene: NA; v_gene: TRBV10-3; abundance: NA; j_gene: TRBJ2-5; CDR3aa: CAISRQGGEETQYF; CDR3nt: TGTGCCATCAGCCGACAGGGCGGGGAAGAGACCCAGTACTTC
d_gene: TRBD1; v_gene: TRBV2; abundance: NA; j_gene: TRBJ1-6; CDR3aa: CASSDTGGPRAPPLHF; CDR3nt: TGTGCCAGCAGTGATACAGGGGGCCCCCGTGCGCCTCCCCTCCACTTT
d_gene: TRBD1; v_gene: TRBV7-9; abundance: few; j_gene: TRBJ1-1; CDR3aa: CASSSLQGQQNPEAFF; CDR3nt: TGTGCCAGCAGCTCCCTGCAGGGACAGCAAAATCCTGAAGCTTTCTTT
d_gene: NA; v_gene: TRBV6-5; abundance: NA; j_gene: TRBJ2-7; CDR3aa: CASSFNPSYEQYF; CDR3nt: TGTGCCAGCAGTTTCAACCCCTCCTACGAGCAGTACTTC
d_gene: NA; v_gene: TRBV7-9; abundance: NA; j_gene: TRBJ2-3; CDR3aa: CASSGGIRTDTQYF; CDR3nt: TGTGCCAGCAGTGGGGGTATCCGCACAGATACGCAGTATTTT
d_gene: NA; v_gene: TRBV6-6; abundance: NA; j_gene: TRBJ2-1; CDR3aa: CASGGASYNEQFF; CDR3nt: TGTGCCAGCGGGGGGGCCTCCTACAATGAGCAGTTCTTC
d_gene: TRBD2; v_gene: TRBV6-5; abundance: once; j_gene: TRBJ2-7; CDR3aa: CASRLAGASYEQYF; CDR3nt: TGTGCCAGCAGACTAGCGGGGGCTTCCTACGAGCAGTACTTC
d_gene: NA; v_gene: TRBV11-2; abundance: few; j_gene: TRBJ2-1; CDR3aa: CASSLANEQFF; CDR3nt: TGTGCCAGCAGCTTAGCTAATGAGCAGTTCTTC
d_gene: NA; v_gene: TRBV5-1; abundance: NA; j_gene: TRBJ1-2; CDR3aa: CASSLDGGQLYGYTF; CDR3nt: TGCGCCAGCAGCTTGGATGGTGGGCAGCTCTATGGCTACACCTTC
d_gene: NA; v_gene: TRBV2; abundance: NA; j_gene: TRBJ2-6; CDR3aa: CASSKQGTGANVLTF; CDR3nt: TGTGCCAGCAGCAAACAGGGAACTGGGGCCAACGTCCTGACTTTC
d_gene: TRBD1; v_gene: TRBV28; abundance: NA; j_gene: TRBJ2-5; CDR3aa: CASSLLTGRMETQYF; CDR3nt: TGTGCCAGCAGTTTACTGACAGGGCGAATGGAGACCCAGTACTTC
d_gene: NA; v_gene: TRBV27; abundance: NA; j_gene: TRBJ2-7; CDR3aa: CASSFLNPWEQYF; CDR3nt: TGTGCCAGCAGTTTTCTGAACCCCTGGGAGCAGTACTTC
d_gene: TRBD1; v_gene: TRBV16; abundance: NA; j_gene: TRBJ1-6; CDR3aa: CASSQSGQPNSPLHF; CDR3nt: TGTGCCAGCAGCCAATCGGGACAGCCGAATTCACCCCTCCACTTT
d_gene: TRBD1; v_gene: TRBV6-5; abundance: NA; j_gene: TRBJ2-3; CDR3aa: CASSRQGKDTQYF; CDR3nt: TGTGCCAGCAGCCGACAGGGGAAAGATACGCAGTATTTT
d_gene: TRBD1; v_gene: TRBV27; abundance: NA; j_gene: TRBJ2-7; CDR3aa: CASRGTGLLSYEQYF; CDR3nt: TGTGCCAGCAGAGGGACAGGACTACTCTCCTACGAGCAGTACTTC
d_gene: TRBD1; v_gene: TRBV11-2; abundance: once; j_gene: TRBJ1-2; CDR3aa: CASSETGAYYGYTF; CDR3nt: TGTGCCAGCAGCGAGACAGGGGCCTATTATGGCTACACCTTC
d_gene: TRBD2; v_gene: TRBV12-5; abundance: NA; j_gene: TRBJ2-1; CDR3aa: CASGLLTGTSGGFNEQFF; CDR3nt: TGTGCTAGTGGGCTCCTAACCGGGACTAGCGGGGGGTTCAATGAGCAGTTCTTC
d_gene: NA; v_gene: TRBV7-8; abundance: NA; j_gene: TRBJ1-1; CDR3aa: CASSAIGGVRNTEAFF; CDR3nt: TGTGCCAGCAGCGCTATTGGGGGGGTGAGGAACACTGAAGCTTTCTTT
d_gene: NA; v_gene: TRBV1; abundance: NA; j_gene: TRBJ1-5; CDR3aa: CTSSPQGDREPQHF; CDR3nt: TGCACCAGCAGCCCACAGGGGGATAGGGAGCCCCAGCATTTT
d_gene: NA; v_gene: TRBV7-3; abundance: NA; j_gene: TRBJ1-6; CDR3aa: CASSLGGLRNSPLHF; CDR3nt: TGTGCCAGCAGCTTAGGGGGCCTTAGAAATTCACCCCTCCACTTT
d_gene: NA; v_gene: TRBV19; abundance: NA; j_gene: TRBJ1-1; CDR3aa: CASRPRGGGTEAFF; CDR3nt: TGTGCCAGTAGGCCTCGGGGGGGTGGCACTGAAGCTTTCTTT
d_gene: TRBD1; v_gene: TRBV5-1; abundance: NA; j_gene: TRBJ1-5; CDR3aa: CASSLGTGWGDQPQHF; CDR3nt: TGCGCCAGCAGCTTGGGGACAGGGTGGGGGGATCAGCCCCAGCATTTT
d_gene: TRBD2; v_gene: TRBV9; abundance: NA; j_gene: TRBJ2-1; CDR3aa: CASSVASGGYNEQFF; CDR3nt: TGTGCCAGCAGCGTAGCCAGCGGGGGGTACAATGAGCAGTTCTTC
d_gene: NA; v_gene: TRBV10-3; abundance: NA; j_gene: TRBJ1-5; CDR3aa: CAISESRGAQPQHF; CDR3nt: TGTGCCATCAGTGAGTCGAGAGGGGCTCAGCCCCAGCATTTT
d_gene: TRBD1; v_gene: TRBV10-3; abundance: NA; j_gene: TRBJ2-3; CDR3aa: CAISPRQGSATDTQYF; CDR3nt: TGTGCCATCAGTCCCCGACAGGGGAGTGCCACAGATACGCAGTATTTT
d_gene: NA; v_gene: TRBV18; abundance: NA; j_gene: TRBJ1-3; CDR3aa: CASSPIEFSGSGNTIYF; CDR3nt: TGTGCCAGCTCACCTATCGAATTTTCCGGCTCTGGAAACACCATATATTTT
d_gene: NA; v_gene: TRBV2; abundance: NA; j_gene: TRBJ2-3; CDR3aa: CASSSVEETQYF; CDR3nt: TGTGCCAGCAGTTCAGTGGAAGAAACGCAGTATTTT
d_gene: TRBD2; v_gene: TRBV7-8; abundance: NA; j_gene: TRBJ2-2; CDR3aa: CASSLAGLAGVGELFF; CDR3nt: TGTGCCAGCAGCTTAGCGGGCCTAGCGGGGGTGGGGGAGCTGTTTTTT
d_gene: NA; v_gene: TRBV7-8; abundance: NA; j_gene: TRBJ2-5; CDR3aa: CASSRLPGNWETQYF; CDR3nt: TGTGCCAGCAGCCGACTGCCGGGAAACTGGGAGACCCAGTACTTC
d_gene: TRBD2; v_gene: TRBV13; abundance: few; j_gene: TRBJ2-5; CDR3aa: CASSSYGLAGLLHF; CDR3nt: TGTGCCAGCAGCTCCTATGGACTAGCGGGGCTCCTACACTTC
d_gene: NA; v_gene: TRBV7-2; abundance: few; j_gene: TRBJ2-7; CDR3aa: CASSLSTQSYEQYF; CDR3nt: TGTGCCAGCAGCTTAAGTACACAGTCCTACGAGCAGTACTTC
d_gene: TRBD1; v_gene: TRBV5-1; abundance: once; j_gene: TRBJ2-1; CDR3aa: CASSFNLPGQGIHNEQFF; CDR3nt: TGCGCCAGCAGCTTTAACTTACCGGGACAGGGTATCCACAATGAGCAGTTCTTC
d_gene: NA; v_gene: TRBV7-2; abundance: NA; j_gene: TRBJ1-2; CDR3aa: CASSLEGIYGYTF; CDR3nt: TGTGCCAGCAGCTTAGAAGGAATCTATGGCTACACCTTC
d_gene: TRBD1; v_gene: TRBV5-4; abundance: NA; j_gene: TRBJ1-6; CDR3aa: CASSLVQGANSPLHF; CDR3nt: TGTGCCAGCAGCTTGGTACAGGGGGCTAATTCACCCCTCCACTTT
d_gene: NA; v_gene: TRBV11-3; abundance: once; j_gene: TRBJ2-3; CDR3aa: CASSLSQVADTQYF; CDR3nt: TGTGCCAGCAGCTTATCACAGGTAGCAGATACGCAGTATTTT
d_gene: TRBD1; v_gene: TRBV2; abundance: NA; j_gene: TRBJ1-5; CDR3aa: CASRGTGGLNQPQHF; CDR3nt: TGTGCCAGCAGAGGTACAGGGGGCCTCAATCAGCCCCAGCATTTT
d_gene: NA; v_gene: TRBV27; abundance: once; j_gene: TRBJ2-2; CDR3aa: CASSLVQMNTGELFF; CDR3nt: TGTGCCAGCAGTTTAGTACAGATGAACACCGGGGAGCTGTTTTTT
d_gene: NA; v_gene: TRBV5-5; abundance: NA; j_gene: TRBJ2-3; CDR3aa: CASSPTELNTDTQYF; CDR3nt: TGTGCCAGCAGCCCGACGGAATTAAACACAGATACGCAGTATTTT
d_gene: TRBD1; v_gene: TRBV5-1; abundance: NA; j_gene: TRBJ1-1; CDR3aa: CASSSLTGDTEAFF; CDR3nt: TGCGCCAGCAGCTCACTAACAGGGGACACTGAAGCTTTCTTT